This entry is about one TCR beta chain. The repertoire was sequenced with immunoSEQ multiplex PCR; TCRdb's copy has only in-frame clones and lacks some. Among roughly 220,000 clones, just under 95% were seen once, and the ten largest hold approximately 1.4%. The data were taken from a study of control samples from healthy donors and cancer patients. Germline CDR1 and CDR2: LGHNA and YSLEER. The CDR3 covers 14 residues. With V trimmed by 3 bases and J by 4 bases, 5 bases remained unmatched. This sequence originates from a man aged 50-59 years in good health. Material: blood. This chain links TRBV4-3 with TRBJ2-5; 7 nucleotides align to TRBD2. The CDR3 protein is CASSQGGTRETQYF. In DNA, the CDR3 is TGCGCCAGCAGCCAGGGAGGGACCCGAGAGACCCAGTACTTC.